A selection of T cell receptor beta chains follows, all from one sample in a study of blood T cell repertoires in COVID-19. Only in-frame clones appear in the TCRdb table, and some are missing; sequencing was by immunoSEQ multiplex PCR. This repertoire shows over 450,000 clones, approximately 92% found once; its top ten account for roughly 1%. Sequencing input: peripheral blood. The receptors stem from a man in his late teens or twenties with COVID-19, enrolled during active disease. Each CDR3 is given without its conserved first and last residue.

>TRBJ2-1|TRBV27
ASSWGTDYNEQF
>TRBJ2-1|TRBV9
ASSVGPSGRNEQF
>TRBJ2-7|TRBV5-6
ASSFKTRRYEQY
>TRBJ2-7|TRBV18
ASSPAGAAYEQY
>TRBJ2-5|TRBV24-1
ATSETTGGQETQY
>TRBJ2-7|TRBV5-6
ASSLSGGYEQY
>TRBJ1-5|TRBV6-2/TRBV6-3
ASSYAGPGPNQPQH
>TRBJ1-1|TRBV6-6
ASSYGGVGDTEAF
>TRBJ1-3|TRBV6-2/TRBV6-3
ASSPMTGEFSGNTIY
>TRBJ1-6|TRBV6-5
ASSLDRGIESPLH
>TRBJ2-7|TRBV10-1
ASSEGGIDEQY
>TRBJ2-1|TRBV10-3
ATTHRTSGGADEQF
>TRBJ1-2|TRBV2
ASSEQGRVQYGYT
>TRBJ1-5|TRBV28
ASSPGQGASQPQH
>TRBJ2-3|TRBV20-1
SASRPLDNTDTQY
>TRBJ2-3|TRBV7-9
ASSGEWTSGGFTDTQY
>TRBJ2-7|TRBV5-1
ASSWGTGSYEQY
>TRBJ2-7|TRBV27
ASSRGMTYEQY
>TRBJ1-1|TRBV18
ASSPPGQINTEAF
>TRBJ1-1|TRBV5-1
ASSTDGTTNTEAF
>TRBJ1-1|TRBV7-9
ASSPGVGTEAF
>TRBJ2-2|TRBV9
ASSARLAGGQAGELF
>TRBJ2-5|TRBV2
ASSFFTGWKTQY
>TRBJ2-6|TRBV6-5
ASSLTESSGANVLT
>TRBJ2-5|TRBV19
ASTNKRPGSSFLVETQY
>TRBJ1-1|TRBV11-3
ASSVSGDTEAF
>TRBJ1-2|TRBV2
ASGLPTGGNYGYT
>TRBJ2-3|TRBV6-5
ASSYGGGRTDTQY
>TRBJ2-2|TRBV7-9
ASSFFSMRTGELF
>TRBJ1-4|TRBV6-5
ASAFDRVAKKLF
>TRBJ2-5|TRBV2
ASSPQRGGLETQY
>TRBJ2-3|TRBV7-2
ASSTLAGGSDTQY
>TRBJ2-5|TRBV6-5
ASSYGPETQY
>TRBJ1-2|TRBV11-2
ASSSVQGNYGYT
>TRBJ2-7|TRBV2
ASRGQVANEQY
>TRBJ2-3|TRBV14
ASSQARVAGRVDTQY
>TRBJ1-6|TRBV7-2
ASSLSTTGGSPLH
>TRBJ2-5|TRBV12-3/TRBV12-4
ASSPSSSGLY
>TRBJ2-1|TRBV7-9
ASSLVTIGNEQF
>TRBJ1-1|TRBV29-1
SSTGQINTEAF
>TRBJ2-3|TRBV15
ATSRDLRLAGPTDTQY